The clone carrying this T cell receptor (beta chain) was observed at least ten times. Its specificity is unknown. There are 16 residues in the CDR3. Trimming left V 6 bases short and J 1 base short, with 16 bases between. Germline V gives CDR1 MDHEN, CDR2 SYDVKM. From RNA transcripts, TCR beta CDR3 regions were amplified. When the TCR CDR3 underwent first-round RT-PCR, the HTBI primer set was used. Using its own MiXCR run on the multiplex PCR reads, TCRdb lists one record per CDR3 protein. This sample yields around 400,000 distinct CDR3 sequences, of which less than 15% are seen a single time; 9.2% belongs to the top ten. These data are taken from a study of T cells in Graves' hyperthyroidism and ophthalmopathy. Broader study findings: Most expanded thyroid clonotypes above 0.001 recurred in blood.

The origin of this receptor is a woman between 18 and 29 years old with Graves' hyperthyroidism. Sequencing used blood. The V call is TRBV28, the J call TRBJ1-3; D may be TRBD1 (5 bases). CDR3 sequence reads: CASRLAGTASGNTIYF. CDR3 DNA sequence: TGTGCCAGCAGGCTCGCCGGGACGGCTTCTGGAAACACCATATATTTT.